The 28 T cell receptor beta chains given below trace back to one sample, sequenced in a study of blood T cell repertoires in COVID-19. Data came from immunoSEQ multiplex PCR; TCRdb stores just in-frame clones and leaves some out. The sample consists of 150,000 to 200,000 clones, over 80% of them appearing once. Input material: peripheral blood. The receptor set was obtained from a woman between 25 and 40 years old with acute or convalescent COVID-19.

In nucleotides, the CDR3 is TGTGCCAGCACCCTCCGGGAGACTGAAAAACTGTTTTTT. Its translation: CASTLRETEKLFF. The V gene is TRBV2, the J gene TRBJ1-4; D gene uncertain. The V and J ends lost 7 bases and 7 bases respectively, with 13 bases between them. Germline CDR1 and CDR2: SNHLY and FYNNEI. The CDR3 covers 13 residues. The entire variable domain, with the rest obtained from reference TRBV2 and TRBJ1-4, is as follows: EPEVTQTPSHQVTQMGQEVILRCVPISNHLYFYWYRQILGQKVEFLVSFYNNEISEKSEIFDDQFSVERPDGSNFTLKIRSTKLEDSAMYFCASTLRETEKLFFGSGTQLSVL.

The V call is TRBV27, the J call TRBJ2-7; the D is unclear. The germline V gene has CDR1 MNHEY and CDR2 SMNVEV (reference sequence). This CDR3 has 13 amino acids. V was clipped by 0 bases and J by 6 bases, with 9 bases between them. CDR3 sequence reads: CASSLSVASEQYF. The CDR3 DNA is TGTGCCAGCAGTTTATCTGTAGCAAGCGAGCAGTACTTC.

The chain couples TRBV20-1 to TRBJ2-3; 10 nucleotides match TRBD2. In germline, CDR1 is DFQATT, CDR2 SNEGSKA (reference sequence). CDR3 length: 14 amino acids. With V trimmed by 3 bases and J by 8 bases, 8 bases remained unmatched. CDR3 region: CSASLAGDVLTQYF. Here the CDR3 DNA reads TGCAGTGCTAGTCTAGCGGGGGACGTACTTACGCAGTATTTT.

The chain is built from TRBV19 and TRBJ1-2; D is unresolved. V was shortened by 5 bases and J by 5 bases, with 18 bases between the two germline ends. Looked up from germline, CDR1 is LNHDA and CDR2 is SQIVND (reference sequence). The CDR3 is 15 amino acids. Here the CDR3 reads CASSPSPSPSYGYTF. The CDR3 DNA follows: TGTGCCAGTAGTCCTAGTCCCTCCCCGTCTTATGGCTACACCTTC.

J is TRBJ1-2 and V is TRBV5-1; D is undetermined. The germline V gene encodes CDR1 SGHRS and CDR2 YFSETQ. The germline V and J ends were trimmed by 4 bases and 4 bases, with 11 bases remaining between them. The CDR3 is 13 amino acids. DNA of the CDR3: TGCGCCAGCAGCGAGGGTAGGGTCTATGGCTACACCTTC. It is translated as CASSEGRVYGYTF.

The chain carries TRBV27 and TRBJ2-1; D perhaps matches TRBD2 (5 bases). V was trimmed by 3 bases and J by 5 bases, leaving 14 bases between them. The CDR3 is 15 residues long. The germline gives CDR1 MNHEY, CDR2 SMNVEV (reference sequence). The CDR3 sequence: CASSLGAVPNNEQFF. In DNA, the CDR3 is TGTGCCAGCAGTTTGGGAGCGGTACCCAACAATGAGCAGTTCTTC.

The chain is built from TRBV18 and TRBJ1-1; 9 bases align to TRBD1. Germline CDR1 is KGHSH and CDR2 is LQKENI. With 6 bases clipped from V and 0 bases from J, the junction kept 5 bases outside the gene matches. There are 15 residues in the CDR3. CDR3 sequence reads: CASSATGGLNTEAFF. DNA for the CDR3: TGTGCCAGCTCGGCAACAGGGGGCCTGAACACTGAAGCTTTCTTT.

The chain is built from TRBV19 and TRBJ2-2, with D maybe TRBD2 (6 bases). V gave up 8 bases and J gave up 6 bases, with 28 bases separating them. From germline, CDR1 is LNHDA and CDR2 SQIVND (reference sequence). This CDR3 comprises 18 residues. CDR3 sequence (DNA): TGTGCCAGTTCGCCGGCCGTACACGGAGGGACTTTCCCCGGGGAGCTGTTTTTT. Translation: CASSPAVHGGTFPGELFF. The whole variable domain, remainder taken from reference TRBV19 and TRBJ2-2, is DGGITQSPKYLFRKEGQNVTLSCEQNLNHDAMYWYRQDPGQGLRLIYYSQIVNDFQKGDIAEGYSVSREKKESFPLTVTSAQKNPTAFYLCASSPAVHGGTFPGELFFGEGSRLTVL.

This clone was seen once. The genes are TRBV15 and TRBJ2-3; 7 nucleotides match TRBD1. The CDR3 has 14 residues. CDR1 is LNHNV and CDR2 is YYDKDF in the germline V gene (reference sequence). V dropped 7 bases and J dropped 1; count of bases not matched to a gene: 5. The CDR3 sequence: CATTRQGRTDTQYF. The CDR3 DNA reads as TGTGCCACCACGCGACAGGGCCGCACAGATACGCAGTATTTT.

The chain carries TRBV5-1 and TRBJ1-2; 7 bases fit TRBD1. Germline assignment: CDR1 SGHRS and CDR2 YFSETQ. The CDR3 contains 14 residues. J was trimmed by 0 bases and V by 4 bases; bases with no gene match: 3. The CDR3 reads CASSSQGANYGYTF. In DNA, the CDR3 is TGCGCCAGCAGCAGCCAGGGGGCTAACTATGGCTACACCTTC.

The genes are TRBV28 and TRBJ1-5; tentatively, D is TRBD1 (5 bases). Trimming left V 3 bases short and J 6 bases short, with 18 bases between. The CDR3 totals 16 residues. Per the germline V gene, CDR1 is MDHEN and CDR2 is SYDVKM. The CDR3 loop reads CASSLWGRAGFQPQHF. Here the CDR3 DNA reads TGTGCCAGCAGTTTGTGGGGCAGGGCCGGATTTCAGCCCCAGCATTTT.

V is TRBV6-5 and J is TRBJ1-4, with 9 bases fitting TRBD1. Germline values: CDR1 MNHEY, CDR2 SVGAGI. V trimming: 1 base; J trimming: 4 bases; junction bases outside the gene matches: 1. This CDR3 is built from 15 residues. Here the CDR3 reads CASSYLGQGNEKLFF. The CDR3, as DNA: TGTGCCAGCAGTTACTTGGGACAGGGTAATGAAAAACTGTTTTTT.

The V call is TRBV4-2, the J call TRBJ2-3; 7 bases are shared with TRBD2. The CDR3 spans 17 residues. J lost 2 bases, V lost 3 bases, and 11 bases had no gene match. CDR1 and CDR2 (germline): LGHNA, YNFKEQ. Written as DNA, the CDR3 is TGTGCCAGCAGCCAGGAGGAGGCGGGAGAGATCACAGATACGCAGTATTTT. This sequence encodes CASSQEEAGEITDTQYF.

The chain joins TRBV29-1 to TRBJ2-5; 8 bases match TRBD1. The germline gives CDR1 SQVTM, CDR2 ANQGSEA. The CDR3 is 15 residues long. Trimming removed 4 bases from V and 2 bases from J; junction bases left unmatched: 9. The CDR3 is CSVGEGTGPQETQYF. The CDR3 DNA reads as TGCAGCGTTGGGGAAGGGACAGGACCTCAAGAGACCCAGTACTTC.

The chain combines TRBV5-6 with TRBJ2-2; 7 bases are shared with TRBD2. V shed 3 bases and J 5 bases; nucleotides not matched to a gene: 7. The CDR3 is made up of 15 amino acids. Germline CDR1 SGHDT, CDR2 YYEEEE. Here the CDR3 reads CASSWGGTLTGELFF. The CDR3 region has the DNA TGTGCCAGCAGCTGGGGAGGGACCTTAACCGGGGAGCTGTTTTTT.

This clone appeared a few times. This chain joins TRBV10-3 and TRBJ1-2; 8 bases align to TRBD1. This CDR3 contains 13 residues. CDR1 and CDR2 (germline): ENHRY, SYGVKD. V dropped 10 bases and J dropped 4; count of bases not matched to a gene: 8. Here the CDR3 DNA reads TGTGCCACCCCCGGGACAGGAATCTATGGCTACACCTTC. It yields the protein CATPGTGIYGYTF.

The chain has TRBV7-2 and TRBJ1-2; 8 nucleotides match TRBD1. V lost 5 bases, J lost 4 bases, and 12 bases stayed unmatched. The CDR3 covers 16 residues. From germline, CDR1 is SGHTA and CDR2 FQGNSA. In DNA form, the CDR3 reads TGTGCCAGCAGCAGCACCGGGACAGGAGTCTCCTATGGCTACACCTTC. It specifies CASSSTGTGVSYGYTF.

This chain links TRBV3-1 (or the pseudogene TRBV3-2) with TRBJ1-4; D is perhaps TRBD1 (5 bases). Looked up from germline, CDR1 is LGHDT and CDR2 is YNNKEL (reference sequence). The V end was cut by 1 base, the J end by 8 bases, with 14 bases between. CDR3 length: 15 amino acids. DNA for the CDR3: TGTGCCAGCAGCCAAGGGGGCAGTGATTTCGAAAAACTGTTTTTT. This translates into CASSQGGSDFEKLFF.

The chain has TRBV7-9 and TRBJ1-4, with 8 bases that match TRBD1. With V trimmed by 7 bases and J by 3 bases, 4 bases remained unmatched. Germline CDR1 and CDR2: SEHNR and FQNEAQ (reference sequence). The CDR3 is 14 amino acids. The CDR3 DNA reads TGTGCCAGCACCGGGACAGGATCTAATGAAAAACTGTTTTTT. Its protein product is CASTGTGSNEKLFF. The complete variable domain, with remaining parts taken from reference TRBV7-9 and TRBJ1-4, reads DTGVSQNPRHKITKRGQNVTFRCDPISEHNRLYWYRQTLGQGPEFLTYFQNEAQLEKSRLLSDRFSAERPKGSFSTLEIQRTEQGDSAMYLCASTGTGSNEKLFFGSGTQLSVL.

The V and J genes are TRBV9 and TRBJ1-4; weak D call: TRBD1 (6 bases). V was clipped by 3 bases and J by 7 bases, with 16 bases between them. Germline CDR1 reads SGDLS; CDR2 reads YYNGEE. The CDR3 totals 15 residues. CDR3 amino acids: CASSGIQGWGEKLFF. The CDR3 region has the DNA TGTGCCAGCAGCGGAATACAGGGCTGGGGTGAAAAACTGTTTTTT.

This chain links TRBV7-8 with TRBJ1-5; 7 positions agree with TRBD1. Germline V gene data show CDR1 as SGHVS and CDR2 as FQNEAQ. This CDR3 has 17 amino acids. V lost 0 bases to trimming and J lost 5 bases; unmatched junction nucleotides: 10. CDR3 amino acids: CASSLARGQSDYQPQHF. DNA of the CDR3: TGTGCCAGCAGCTTAGCACGGGGACAGTCCGATTATCAGCCCCAGCATTTT.

The chain carries TRBV19 and TRBJ2-3; 8 nucleotides match TRBD2. The CDR3 is 16 residues long. V lost 6 bases, J lost 2 bases, and 10 bases stayed unmatched. Looked up from germline, CDR1 is LNHDA and CDR2 is SQIVND (reference sequence). CDR3 in amino acids: CASSLASGLNTDTQYF. CDR3 DNA sequence: TGTGCCAGTAGCCTCGCTAGCGGGCTGAACACAGATACGCAGTATTTT.

V usage is TRBV6-6 and J usage is TRBJ1-4; D is ambiguous. Trimming took off 6 bases at V and 11 bases at J, with 16 bases between the two ends. The CDR3 runs to 13 residues. The germline V gene encodes CDR1 MNHNY and CDR2 SVGAGI (reference sequence). The CDR3 coding sequence is TGTGCCAGCAGCCCCTCGGGGAACCAGAAACTGTTTTTT. It codes for CASSPSGNQKLFF.

The rearrangement uses TRBV5-8 and TRBJ2-1, with 7 bases that match TRBD2. J lost 10 bases, V lost 0 bases, and 7 bases had no gene match. Germline CDR1 reads SGHTS; CDR2 reads YDEGEE. The CDR3 loop spans 14 amino acids. The CDR3 loop is CASSLAFSSGEQFF. The DNA of the CDR3 is TGTGCCAGCAGCTTGGCCTTTTCTAGCGGCGAGCAGTTCTTC. Variable domain in full (rest from reference TRBV5-8 and TRBJ2-1): EAGVTQSPTHLIKTRGQQATLRCSPISGHTSVYWYQQALGLGLQFLLWYDEGEERNRGNFPPRFSGRQFPNYSSELNVNALELEDSALYLCASSLAFSSGEQFFGPGTRLTVL.

This chain connects TRBV30 to TRBJ1-2; D is unclear. Trimming stripped 3 bases from V and 2 bases from J, with 10 bases between. CDR3 size: 13 residues. The germline V gene encodes CDR1 GTSNPN and CDR2 SVGIG (reference sequence). CDR3 DNA sequence: TGTGCCTGGAGCCCCGGAGGGAACTATGGCTACACCTTC. The encoded protein is CAWSPGGNYGYTF.

V is TRBV11-3 and J is TRBJ2-7; maybe TRBD2 (5 bases). The CDR3 loop spans 14 amino acids. CDR1 SGHNT and CDR2 YENEEA come from the germline V gene. Trimming left V 2 bases short and J 3 bases short, with 11 bases between. CDR3 in amino acids: CASSLKPDYYEQYF. CDR3 DNA sequence: TGTGCCAGCAGCTTAAAACCAGACTACTACGAGCAGTACTTC.

The rearrangement links TRBV11-2 to TRBJ1-3; possibly TRBD1 for D (5 bases). Trimming removed 2 bases from V and 0 bases from J, with 8 bases in between. From germline, CDR1 is SGHAT and CDR2 FQNNGV. This CDR3 spans 15 amino acids. The CDR3 loop is CASSLFDSSGNTIYF. The CDR3 DNA is TGTGCCAGCAGCTTATTTGACAGCTCTGGAAACACCATATATTTT.

The rearrangement joins TRBV28 to TRBJ1-4, with 7 bases aligning to TRBD1. This CDR3 has 14 amino acids. Germline V gives CDR1 MDHEN, CDR2 SYDVKM. The ends lost 6 bases at V and 7 bases at J; junction bases unmatched: 8. The CDR3 spells CASRRTGRGEKLFF. DNA of the CDR3: TGTGCCAGCAGGAGGACAGGAAGGGGTGAAAAACTGTTTTTT.